Shown below are 23 T cell receptor beta chains from a single sample sequenced in a study of T cells in Graves' hyperthyroidism and ophthalmopathy. Amplified TCR beta CDR3 regions came from RNA transcripts. HTBI primers were used for first-round RT-PCR of the TCR CDR3. MiXCR was run by TCRdb on the multiplex PCR reads, yielding one entry per CDR3 protein. This repertoire shows about 840,000 distinct CDR3 sequences, roughly 37% found once; its top ten account for 8.9%. The material sequenced was blood. These receptors were obtained from a man aged 18 to 30 with Graves' hyperthyroidism.

The V call is TRBV12-3 or TRBV12-4, the J call TRBJ1-1, with D possibly matching TRBD1 (6 bases). The CDR3 contains 14 residues. The V end was cut by 4 bases, the J end by 1 base, with 10 bases between. The CDR3 DNA follows: TGTGCCAGCAGTTACAGGGAACAGAACACTGAAGCTTTCTTT. Amino acids: CASSYREQNTEAFF.

The chain is built from TRBV6-1 and TRBJ1-2, with TRBD1 matching 9 bases. This CDR3 has 15 amino acids. V gave up 6 bases and J gave up 6 bases; unmatched junction bases: 11. The germline V gene has CDR1 MNHNS and CDR2 SASEGT. DNA of the CDR3: TGTGCCAGCAGCACGGGACAGGGAAATAGTGATGGCTACACCTTC. Residues: CASSTGQGNSDGYTF.

This clonotype appeared many times. The rearrangement uses TRBV15 and TRBJ2-2, with 13 positions matching TRBD2. The CDR3 runs to 16 residues. Germline CDR1 LNHNV, CDR2 YYDKDF (reference sequence). V lost 6 bases, J lost 3 bases, and 4 bases stayed unmatched. The CDR3: CATSELAGGDTGELFF. DNA of the CDR3: TGTGCCACCAGTGAACTAGCGGGAGGGGACACCGGGGAGCTGTTTTTT.

This clonotype was counted at least ten times. The chain joins TRBV25-1 to TRBJ1-1; D is possibly TRBD1 (5 bases). The CDR3 length is 14 residues. V was shortened by 2 bases and J by 2 bases, with 9 bases between the two germline ends. CDR1 is MGHDK and CDR2 is SYGVNS in the germline V gene. CDR3 bases: TGTGCCAGCAGTGAAAGCGGGACCAACACTGAAGCTTTCTTT. Translating gives CASSESGTNTEAFF.

This clonotype appeared many times. This rearrangement joins TRBV20-1 to TRBJ1-1, with D uncertain. Trimming stripped 3 bases from V and 2 bases from J, with 7 bases between. Looked up from germline, CDR1 is DFQATT and CDR2 is SNEGSKA (reference sequence). The CDR3 extends over 12 amino acids. The CDR3 is CSASSTNTEAFF. CDR3 bases: TGCAGTGCTAGTTCCACTAACACTGAAGCTTTCTTT.

This clonotype was seen more than once but under ten times. This chain uses TRBV7-2 with TRBJ1-2; D may be TRBD1 (6 bases). Germline CDR1 reads SGHTA; CDR2 reads FQGNSA. This CDR3 region has 14 residues. Trimming removed 5 bases from V and 8 bases from J, with 18 bases in between. This CDR3 reads CASSQEEGGRGYTF. Written as DNA, the CDR3 is TGTGCCAGCAGCCAAGAGGAAGGGGGAAGAGGCTACACCTTC. The variable domain in full, completed from reference TRBV7-2 and TRBJ1-2, reads GAGVSQSPSNKVTEKGKDVELRCDPISGHTALYWYRQSLGQGLEFLIYFQGNSAPDKSGLPSDRFSAERTGGSVSTLTIQRTQQEDSAVYLCASSQEEGGRGYTFGSGTRLTVV.

DNA for the CDR3: TGTGCCAGCAGCTTAGGTGGTCAGGGGGCCCATAGCAATCAGCCCCAGCATTTT. Residues: CASSLGGQGAHSNQPQHF. The chain joins TRBV7-8 to TRBJ1-5, with 8 bases matching TRBD1. With V trimmed by 1 base and J by 0 bases, 8 bases remained unmatched. Germline loops: CDR1 SGHVS, CDR2 FQNEAQ. This CDR3 spans 18 amino acids. The whole variable domain, filled in from reference TRBV7-8 and TRBJ1-5, reads GAGVSQSPRYKVAKRGQDVALRCDPISGHVSLFWYQQALGQGPEFLTYFQNEAQLDKSGLPSDRFFAERPEGSVSTLKIQRTQQEDSAVYLCASSLGGQGAHSNQPQHFGDGTRLSIL.

About this clonotype: Germline and junction disagree at one end, which may indicate a read error. V is TRBV4-1 and J is TRBJ2-7; D is perhaps TRBD2 (6 bases). Per germline, CDR1 MGHRA and CDR2 YSYEKL. The CDR3 runs to 14 residues. The CDR3 coding sequence is TGCGCCAGCAGCCATGGGCAGGGAGGCTACAAGCAGTACTTC. Protein product: CASSHGQGGYKQYF.

This sequence joins TRBV29-1 and TRBJ2-1; D is undetermined. V was cut by 8 bases and J by 1 base, with 12 bases left in between. CDR1 is SQVTM, CDR2 ANQGSEA, per germline. The CDR3 has 13 residues. The CDR3 sequence is CSIPDPSYNEQFF. The DNA for the CDR3 is TGCAGCATCCCGGACCCTTCCTACAATGAGCAGTTCTTC.

About this clonotype: A much larger clone lies one base from this, so it may be a read error. The genes are TRBV10-3 and TRBJ1-1; no definite D call. This CDR3 spans 14 amino acids. Germline loops: CDR1 ENHRY, CDR2 SYGVKD. The CDR3 DNA reads TGTGCCATCCGTGAAAGGGAGATGAGCACTGAAGCTTTCTTT. Translation gives CAIREREMSTEAFF.

This chain links TRBV19 with TRBJ2-5; the D gene is possibly TRBD1 (6 bases). This CDR3 has 12 residues. V shed 10 bases and J shed 3 bases, with 12 bases lying between them. Germline CDR1 is LNHDA and CDR2 is SQIVND (reference sequence). The CDR3 loop reads CATNSGEETQYF. CDR3 sequence (DNA): TGTGCCACAAACTCAGGGGAAGAGACCCAGTACTTC.

This clonotype appeared a few times. One end of the junction does not line up with germline, which may come from a read error. The chain combines TRBV5-5 with TRBJ1-5; D not resolved. CDR1 is SGHKS, CDR2 YYEKEE, per germline (reference sequence). This CDR3 spans 14 amino acids. The CDR3 DNA sequence: TGCGCCAGCAGCTTGTCCGGGCTTGGGCAGCCCCAGCATTTT. It encodes CASSLSGLGQPQHF.

This clonotype has a count of ten or more. J is TRBJ1-1 and V is TRBV7-3, with unresolved D. Germline V gives CDR1 SGHTA, CDR2 FQGTGA. The CDR3 sequence is 14 residues long. Trimming removed 2 bases at V and 4 bases at J, with 11 bases between. CDR3 in amino acids: CASSLHGVFTEAFF. DNA of the CDR3: TGTGCCAGCAGCTTACATGGGGTATTCACTGAAGCTTTCTTT. Looking up the rest from reference TRBV7-3 and TRBJ1-1 gives the full variable domain: GAGVSQTPSNKVTEKGKYVELRCDPISGHTALYWYRQSLGQGPEFLIYFQGTGAADDSGLPNDRFFAVRPEGSVSTLKIQRTERGDSAVYLCASSLHGVFTEAFFGQGTRLTVV.

At least ten counts were recorded for this clonotype. The V call is TRBV19, the J call TRBJ1-5; D unclear. The ends were cut back, 0 bases at V and 11 bases at J, with 11 bases in the middle. Looked up from germline, CDR1 is LNHDA and CDR2 is SQIVND (reference sequence). The CDR3 runs 13 residues. CDR3 residues: CASSIEQHQAQHF. The DNA of the CDR3 is TGTGCCAGTAGTATAGAACAGCATCAAGCCCAGCATTTT.

Of note for this clonotype: A read error may explain this, as a much larger clone is one base away. The CDR3 DNA follows: TGTGCCACCAGTGATTCGGACAGGGGCCAGCCCCAGCATTTT. Amino acid sequence: CATSDSDRGQPQHF. The V and J genes are TRBV24-1 and TRBJ1-5, with TRBD1 matching 9 bases. Germline loops: CDR1 KGHDR, CDR2 SFDVKD. The CDR3 contains 14 residues. V gave up 2 bases and J gave up 7 bases; unmatched junction bases: 2.

Of note for this clonotype: Given a much more abundant clone one base away, this may be a read error. V is TRBV7-9 and J is TRBJ2-7, with D possibly matching TRBD2 (5 bases). This CDR3 is built from 13 residues. Looked up from germline, CDR1 is SEHNR and CDR2 is FQNEAQ (reference sequence). Deletions cut 4 bases from V and 3 bases from J, with 10 bases between. The chain's CDR3 is CASSCGRNYEQYF. The CDR3 DNA follows: TGTGCCAGCAGCTGCGGGCGCAACTACGAGCAGTACTTC.

This clonotype was observed many times. The V call is TRBV5-1, the J call TRBJ1-5; 7 bases fit TRBD1. This CDR3 has 15 amino acids. The germline V gene has CDR1 SGHRS and CDR2 YFSETQ. V shed 0 bases and J 2 bases; nucleotides not matched to a gene: 2. CDR3 sequence: CASSLAGGGNQPQHF. CDR3 sequence (DNA): TGCGCCAGCAGCTTGGCAGGGGGAGGCAATCAGCCCCAGCATTTT.

This clonotype was counted many times. This chain links TRBV19 with TRBJ2-2; D is perhaps TRBD1 (5 bases). Trimming took 10 bases from V and 7 from J, leaving 7 bases between them. There are 10 residues in the CDR3. CDR1 and CDR2 (germline): LNHDA, SQIVND (reference sequence). In nucleotides, the CDR3 is TGTGCCACCGGACACGGGGAGCTGTTTTTT. Translated, it gives CATGHGELFF.

This clonotype was picked up many times. The chain is built from TRBV7-9 and TRBJ1-1, with D possibly TRBD1 on 6 matching bases. CDR1 is SEHNR, CDR2 FQNEAQ, per germline (reference sequence). The germline V and J ends were trimmed by 4 bases and 6 bases, with 12 bases remaining between them. The CDR3 has 13 residues. The CDR3 loop is CASSWPGVPEAFF. CDR3 nucleotide sequence: TGTGCCAGCAGCTGGCCAGGGGTCCCTGAAGCTTTCTTT.

The rearrangement links TRBV7-9 to TRBJ1-2; TRBD1 is a possible D gene (6 bases). The CDR3 spans 13 residues. Germline V gene sequence: CDR1 SEHNR, CDR2 FQNEAQ (reference sequence). V lost 5 bases and J lost 12, with 19 bases in between. CDR3: CASSSSGGPENTF. In DNA form, the CDR3 reads TGTGCCAGCAGCAGTAGCGGGGGGCCAGAAAACACCTTC.

This clonotype was observed at least ten times. CDR3: CASSLSTLTNYGYTF. CDR3 nucleotides: TGTGCCAGCAGCTTATCGACGCTCACTAACTATGGCTACACCTTC. This rearrangement joins TRBV7-2 to TRBJ1-2; no reliable D call. V lost 2 bases to trimming and J lost 0 bases, with 10 bases between them. Germline loops: CDR1 SGHTA, CDR2 FQGNSA. CDR3 length: 15 residues.

The sample holds a few counts of this clonotype. The V and J genes are TRBV7-2 and TRBJ2-2; D might be TRBD1 (5 bases). The germline V and J ends were trimmed by 6 bases and 5 bases, with 22 bases remaining between them. CDR3 size: 17 residues. The V gene's germline CDR1 is SGHTA and CDR2 FQGNSA. CDR3 coding DNA: TGTGCCAGCAGTCACCTCGCAGGGCAGGGCAAAACCGGGGAGCTGTTTTTT. Encoded protein: CASSHLAGQGKTGELFF.

In its sample, this clonotype was seen once. V usage is TRBV2 and J usage is TRBJ1-1; D not certain. Trimming took off 8 bases at V and 5 bases at J, with 15 bases between the two ends. This CDR3 contains 13 residues. Germline V gives CDR1 SNHLY, CDR2 FYNNEI. CDR3 DNA sequence: TGTGCCAGCTCGGACGGGCCGTTGACTGAAGCTTTCTTT. As protein: CASSDGPLTEAFF.